A selection of T cell receptor beta chains follows, all from one sample in a study of shared T cell receptors in the human thymus. Sequencing used immunoSEQ multiplex PCR; TCRdb keeps in-frame clones, though not all of them. The sample shows hundreds of thousands of clones, more than 75% of them seen only once. This sample also belongs to another study, concerning human thymus T cells.

The sequencing input was thymocytes. The receptors come from a boy younger than two with a congenital heart defect. Each CDR3 is given with its conserved first and last residue. D genes are given only for firm matches. Expanded clones are given a class, and other clones once, few, many or no size at all.

clone size | D gene | J gene | V gene | CDR3 length | CDR3 protein | CDR3 DNA
. | TRBD1 | TRBJ2-7 | TRBV29-1 | 14 | CSVSTGQGTYEQYF | TGCAGCGTCTCAACGGGACAGGGAACCTACGAGCAGTACTTC
. | TRBD1 | TRBJ1-5 | TRBV5-3 | 15 | CARSLGQGANQPQHF | TGTGCCAGAAGCTTGGGACAGGGGGCAAATCAGCCCCAGCATTTT
. | TRBD1 | TRBJ2-2 | TRBV4-3 | 17 | CASSHHRDRGYTGELFF | TGCGCCAGCAGCCACCACCGGGACAGGGGGTACACCGGGGAGCTGTTTTTT
once | TRBD2 | TRBJ2-5 | TRBV14 | 18 | CASSQDGKRGGLMETQYF | TGTGCCAGCAGCCAAGATGGAAAGCGGGGGGGCTTGATGGAGACCCAGTACTTC
few | TRBD1 | TRBJ2-5 | TRBV15 | 14 | CATSEAWTGNFQYF | TGTGCCACCAGCGAGGCCTGGACAGGAAATTTCCAGTACTTC
. | TRBD2 | TRBJ2-7 | TRBV4-3 | 19 | CASSQEDRGAGLGKYEQYF | TGCGCCAGCAGCCAAGAAGATAGGGGCGCGGGACTAGGGAAATACGAGCAGTACTTC
once | . | TRBJ2-7 | TRBV6-1 | 12 | CASINQLYEQYF | TGTGCCAGCATTAACCAACTGTACGAGCAGTACTTC
. | TRBD2 | TRBJ2-7 | TRBV27 | 15 | CASSPAGLDPYEQYF | TGTGCCAGCAGTCCGGCGGGACTAGACCCCTACGAGCAGTACTTC
. | TRBD1 | TRBJ2-7 | TRBV12-5 | 16 | CASGLGQQGSSYEQYF | TGTGCTAGTGGTTTGGGACAACAGGGGAGCTCCTACGAGCAGTACTTC
. | TRBD1 | TRBJ1-1 | TRBV28 | 13 | CASSADRRGEAFF | TGTGCCAGCAGTGCGGACAGGCGCGGCGAAGCTTTCTTT
. | TRBD1 | TRBJ1-2 | TRBV9 | 14 | CASSAWTGNYGYTF | TGTGCCAGCAGCGCTTGGACAGGGAACTATGGCTACACCTTC
. | . | TRBJ1-5 | TRBV28 | 18 | CASSLVAMGGYSNQPQHF | TGTGCCAGCAGTTTGGTGGCGATGGGGGGTTATAGCAATCAGCCCCAGCATTTT
. | . | TRBJ2-5 | TRBV5-1 | 13 | CASRGRERETQYF | TGCGCCAGCAGGGGTCGGGAGAGGGAGACCCAGTACTTC
. | TRBD2 | TRBJ2-2 | TRBV4-2 | 19 | CASSQDPPSGGQNTGELFF | TGTGCCAGCAGCCAAGATCCGCCTAGCGGGGGCCAAAACACCGGGGAGCTGTTTTTT
. | TRBD1 | TRBJ1-2 | TRBV28 | 13 | CASSLDREYGYTF | TGTGCCAGCAGCCTCGACAGGGAGTATGGCTACACCTTC
. | . | TRBJ2-7 | TRBV4-3 | 15 | CASSQGQCRAYEQYF | TGCGCCAGCAGCCAAGGGCAATGCAGGGCCTACGAGCAGTACTTC
. | TRBD2 | TRBJ2-7 | TRBV28 | 18 | CASSLWGGASGSLYEQYF | TGTGCCAGCAGTTTATGGGGGGGCGCTAGCGGGAGTCTTTACGAGCAGTACTTC
. | . | TRBJ2-1 | TRBV5-4 | 17 | CASSLGSGDAGNNEQFF | TGTGCCAGCAGCTTAGGGTCGGGAGATGCGGGAAACAATGAGCAGTTCTTC
. | TRBD1 | TRBJ1-3 | TRBV27 | 14 | CASSPRQGGNTIYF | TGTGCCAGCAGCCCACGACAGGGTGGAAACACCATATATTTT
. | TRBD1 | TRBJ2-7 | TRBV6-1 | 16 | CASSERPGQGDYEQYF | TGTGCCAGCAGTGAAAGACCGGGACAGGGAGACTACGAGCAGTACTTC
. | . | TRBJ2-2 | TRBV4-2 | 14 | CASSQHTDTGELFF | TGTGCCAGCAGCCAACATACAGACACCGGGGAGCTGTTTTTT
. | TRBD2 | TRBJ2-1 | TRBV30 | 15 | CAWTRGLASYNEQFF | TGTGCCTGGACAAGGGGACTAGCGAGCTACAATGAGCAGTTCTTC
once | . | TRBJ1-1 | TRBV28 | 17 | CASSLTRANGMNTEAFF | TGTGCCAGCAGTTTAACCAGGGCGAATGGGATGAACACTGAAGCTTTCTTT
few | TRBD1 | TRBJ1-1 | TRBV5-1 | 15 | CASRRSTGVNTEAFF | TGCGCCAGCAGGCGTTCGACAGGGGTGAACACTGAAGCTTTCTTT
. | . | TRBJ1-2 | TRBV6-5 | 14 | CASSPGRADHGYTF | TGTGCCAGCAGTCCAGGCAGGGCCGATCATGGCTACACCTTC
. | TRBD1 | TRBJ2-7 | TRBV28 | 15 | CASRRQGPRVGEQYF | TGTGCCAGCAGGCGACAGGGCCCACGGGTCGGAGAGCAGTACTTC
. | TRBD1 | TRBJ1-4 | TRBV15 | 16 | CATSSSKGQANEKLFF | TGTGCCACCAGCAGCTCGAAGGGACAGGCTAATGAAAAACTGTTTTTT
once | TRBD1 | TRBJ1-5 | TRBV19 | 17 | CASRKDRDFYSNQPQHF | TGTGCCAGTAGAAAAGACAGGGATTTTTATAGCAATCAGCCCCAGCATTTT
. | TRBD1 | TRBJ1-2 | TRBV19 | 15 | CASSAHRGPSYGYTF | TGTGCCAGTAGTGCTCACAGGGGCCCCTCCTATGGCTACACCTTC
once | TRBD2 | TRBJ2-1 | TRBV6-5 | 16 | CASSYSSGRAGDEQFF | TGTGCCAGCAGTTACTCTAGCGGGAGGGCCGGGGATGAGCAGTTCTTC
. | TRBD1 | TRBJ2-7 | TRBV2 | 14 | CASSDGTGKGEQYF | TGTGCCAGCAGTGACGGGACAGGGAAAGGCGAGCAGTACTTC
. | TRBD1 | TRBJ1-2 | TRBV30 | 12 | CAWSELTGTYTF | TGTGCCTGGAGCGAATTGACAGGGACCTACACCTTC
. | TRBD2 | TRBJ2-4 | TRBV19 | 20 | CASSIEGRLAGAKAKNIQYF | TGTGCCAGTAGTATCGAGGGGAGACTAGCGGGAGCCAAAGCCAAAAACATTCAGTACTTC
. | TRBD1 | TRBJ2-7 | TRBV6-5 | 13 | CASRNDRVYEQYF | TGTGCCAGCAGAAACGACAGGGTCTACGAGCAGTACTTC
few | TRBD1 | TRBJ1-6 | TRBV6-6 | 13 | CASTYFRGSPLHF | TGTGCCAGCACCTACTTCAGGGGGTCACCCCTCCACTTT
. | . | TRBJ2-6 | TRBV5-4 | 20 | CASSFSPYPTTSFGANVLTF | TGTGCCAGCAGCTTTTCCCCCTACCCGACTACGTCCTTCGGGGCCAACGTCCTGACTTTC
once | TRBD2 | TRBJ2-1 | TRBV27 | 15 | CASRTGTSNYNEQFF | TGTGCCAGCAGAACCGGGACTAGCAATTACAATGAGCAGTTCTTC
. | TRBD2 | TRBJ2-2 | TRBV4-3 | 16 | CASSQGGLAPTGELFF | TGCGCCAGCAGCCAAGGAGGACTAGCCCCCACCGGGGAGCTGTTTTTT
. | . | TRBJ2-5 | TRBV28 | 13 | CASSSNRGETQYF | TGTGCCAGCAGTTCGAATCGAGGAGAGACCCAGTACTTC
few | TRBD1 | TRBJ2-3 | TRBV5-1 | 15 | CASSLDRVGTDTQYF | TGCGCCAGCAGCTTAGACAGGGTGGGCACAGATACGCAGTATTTT
once | . | TRBJ1-5 | TRBV28 | 14 | CASSFAGSNQPQHF | TGTGCCAGCAGTTTTGCCGGGAGCAATCAGCCCCAGCATTTT